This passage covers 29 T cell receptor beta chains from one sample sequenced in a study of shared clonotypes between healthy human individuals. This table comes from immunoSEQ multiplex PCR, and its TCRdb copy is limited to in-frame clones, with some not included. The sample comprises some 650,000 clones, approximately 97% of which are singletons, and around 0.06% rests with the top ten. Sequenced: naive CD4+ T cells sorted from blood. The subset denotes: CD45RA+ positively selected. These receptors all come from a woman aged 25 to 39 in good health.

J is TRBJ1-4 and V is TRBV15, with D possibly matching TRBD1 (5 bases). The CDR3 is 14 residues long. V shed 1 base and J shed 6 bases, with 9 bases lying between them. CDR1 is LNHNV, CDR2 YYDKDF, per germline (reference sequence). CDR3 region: CATSRGGDDEKLFF. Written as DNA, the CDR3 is TGTGCCACCAGCAGAGGAGGGGACGATGAAAAACTGTTTTTT.

CDR3 in DNA: TGTGCCAGCAGACAACTAGCGGGAGTACACAATGAGCAGTTCTTC. Translated: CASRQLAGVHNEQFF. This chain connects TRBV6-5 to TRBJ2-1, with 11 bases fitting TRBD2. Germline V gene lookup returns CDR1 MNHEY and CDR2 SVGAGI. The CDR3 has 15 residues. The J segment lost 5 bases and the V segment lost 6 bases, leaving 6 bases of the junction unmatched.

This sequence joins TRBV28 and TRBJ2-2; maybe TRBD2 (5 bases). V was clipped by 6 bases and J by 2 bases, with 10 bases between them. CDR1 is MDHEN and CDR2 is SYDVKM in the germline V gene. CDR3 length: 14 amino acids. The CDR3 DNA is TGTGCCAGCAGACAGACTATTAACACCGGGGAGCTGTTTTTT. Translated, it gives CASRQTINTGELFF.

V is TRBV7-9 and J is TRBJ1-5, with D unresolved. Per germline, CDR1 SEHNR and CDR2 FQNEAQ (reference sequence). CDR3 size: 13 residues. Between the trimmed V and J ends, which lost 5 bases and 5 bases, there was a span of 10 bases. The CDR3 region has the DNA TGTGCCAGCAGCCCCCACGGGGATCAGCCCCAGCATTTT. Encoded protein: CASSPHGDQPQHF.

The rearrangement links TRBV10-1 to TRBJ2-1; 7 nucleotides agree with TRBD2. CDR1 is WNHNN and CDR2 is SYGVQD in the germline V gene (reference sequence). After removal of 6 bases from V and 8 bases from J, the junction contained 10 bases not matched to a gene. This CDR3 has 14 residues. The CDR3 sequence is CASRPAGVDDEQFF. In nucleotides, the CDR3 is TGCGCCAGCAGGCCCGCGGGAGTGGATGATGAGCAGTTCTTC.

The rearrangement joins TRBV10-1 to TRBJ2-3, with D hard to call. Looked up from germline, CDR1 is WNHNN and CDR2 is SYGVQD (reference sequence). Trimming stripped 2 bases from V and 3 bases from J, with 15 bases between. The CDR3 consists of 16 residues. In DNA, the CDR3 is TGCGCCAGCAGTGAGACCCCCGATCCCTTGACAGATACGCAGTATTTT. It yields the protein CASSETPDPLTDTQYF.

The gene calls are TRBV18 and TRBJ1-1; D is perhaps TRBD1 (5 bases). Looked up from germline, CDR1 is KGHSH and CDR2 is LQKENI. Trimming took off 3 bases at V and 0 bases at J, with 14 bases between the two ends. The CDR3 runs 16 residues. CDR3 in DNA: TGTGCCAGCTCACCGCGACAGTTGCTTATGAACACTGAAGCTTTCTTT. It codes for CASSPRQLLMNTEAFF.

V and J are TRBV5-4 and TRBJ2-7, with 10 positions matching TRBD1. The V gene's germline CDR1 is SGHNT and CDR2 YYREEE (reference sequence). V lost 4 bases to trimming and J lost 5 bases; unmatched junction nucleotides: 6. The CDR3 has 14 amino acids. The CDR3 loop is CASSQGTGADEQYF. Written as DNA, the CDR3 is TGTGCCAGCAGCCAAGGGACAGGGGCTGACGAGCAGTACTTC.

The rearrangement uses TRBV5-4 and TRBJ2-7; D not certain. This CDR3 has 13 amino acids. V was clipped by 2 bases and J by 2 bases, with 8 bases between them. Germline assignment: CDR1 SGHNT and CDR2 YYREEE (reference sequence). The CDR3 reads CASSFSGTYEQYF. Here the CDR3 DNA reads TGTGCCAGCAGCTTCAGTGGAACCTACGAGCAGTACTTC.

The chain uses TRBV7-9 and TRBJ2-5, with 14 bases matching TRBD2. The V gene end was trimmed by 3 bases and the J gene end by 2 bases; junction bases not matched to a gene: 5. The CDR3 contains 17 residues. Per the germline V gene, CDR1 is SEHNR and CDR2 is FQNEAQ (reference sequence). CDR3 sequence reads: CASSFGLAGGLQETQYF. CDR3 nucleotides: TGTGCCAGCAGCTTCGGACTAGCGGGAGGACTGCAAGAGACCCAGTACTTC.

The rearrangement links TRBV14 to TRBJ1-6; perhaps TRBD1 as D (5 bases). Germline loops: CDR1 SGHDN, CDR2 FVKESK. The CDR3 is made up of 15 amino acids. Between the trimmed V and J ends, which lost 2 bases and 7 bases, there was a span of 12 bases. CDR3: CASSQRGQGNSPLHF. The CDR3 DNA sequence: TGTGCCAGCAGCCAAAGAGGTCAGGGCAATTCACCCCTCCACTTT. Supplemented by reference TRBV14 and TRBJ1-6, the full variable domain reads EAGVTQFPSHSVIEKGQTVTLRCDPISGHDNLYWYRRVMGKEIKFLLHFVKESKQDESGMPNNRFLAERTGGTYSTLKVQPAELEDSGVYFCASSQRGQGNSPLHFGNGTRLTVT.

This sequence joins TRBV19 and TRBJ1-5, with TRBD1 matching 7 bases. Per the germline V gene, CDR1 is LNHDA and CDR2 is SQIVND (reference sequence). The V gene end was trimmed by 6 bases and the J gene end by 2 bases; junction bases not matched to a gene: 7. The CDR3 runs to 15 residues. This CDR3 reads CASRVQGQGNQPQHF. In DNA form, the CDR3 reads TGTGCCAGTAGAGTACAGGGGCAGGGCAATCAGCCCCAGCATTTT.

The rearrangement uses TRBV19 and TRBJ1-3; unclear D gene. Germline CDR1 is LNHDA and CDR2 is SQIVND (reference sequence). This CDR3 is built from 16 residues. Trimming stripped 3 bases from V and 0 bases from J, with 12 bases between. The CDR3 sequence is CASSIPRTTSGNTIYF. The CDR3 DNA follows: TGTGCCAGTAGTATTCCCAGGACGACCTCTGGAAACACCATATATTTT.

The CDR3 region is CATRDSGDAYNEQFF. DNA for the CDR3: TGTGCCACCCGAGATAGCGGAGATGCCTACAATGAGCAGTTCTTC. The J gene is TRBJ2-1, the V gene TRBV5-8; maybe TRBD2 (6 bases). Per germline, CDR1 SGHTS and CDR2 YDEGEE. The CDR3 covers 15 residues. V dropped 9 bases and J dropped 2 bases, with 18 bases sitting between them.

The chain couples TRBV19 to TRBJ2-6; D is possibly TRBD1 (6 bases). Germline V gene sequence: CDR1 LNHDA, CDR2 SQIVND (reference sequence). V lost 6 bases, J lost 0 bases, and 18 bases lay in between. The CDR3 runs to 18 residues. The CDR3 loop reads CASRGGGGGSSGANVLTF. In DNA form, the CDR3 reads TGTGCCAGTAGAGGGGGTGGAGGCGGAAGCTCTGGGGCCAACGTCCTGACTTTC.

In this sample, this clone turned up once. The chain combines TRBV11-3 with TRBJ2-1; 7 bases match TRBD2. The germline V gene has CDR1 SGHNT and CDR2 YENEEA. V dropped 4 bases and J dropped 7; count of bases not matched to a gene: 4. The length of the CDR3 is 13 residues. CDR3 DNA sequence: TGTGCCAGCAGCTGGGCGGGAGTAAATGAGCAGTTCTTC. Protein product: CASSWAGVNEQFF.

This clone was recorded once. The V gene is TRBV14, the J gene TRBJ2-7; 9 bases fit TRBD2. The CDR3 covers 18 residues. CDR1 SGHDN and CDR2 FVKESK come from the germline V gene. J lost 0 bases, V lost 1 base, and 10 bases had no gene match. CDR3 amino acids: CASSQAWVAGLASYEQYF. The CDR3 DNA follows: TGTGCCAGCAGCCAAGCTTGGGTCGCGGGACTAGCCTCCTACGAGCAGTACTTC.

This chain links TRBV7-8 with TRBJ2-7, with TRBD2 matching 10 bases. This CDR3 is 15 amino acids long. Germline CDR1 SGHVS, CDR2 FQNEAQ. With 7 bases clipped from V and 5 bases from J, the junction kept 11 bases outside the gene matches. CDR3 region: CASTVTRLAGDEQYF. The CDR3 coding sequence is TGTGCCAGCACCGTGACTCGTCTAGCGGGAGACGAGCAGTACTTC.

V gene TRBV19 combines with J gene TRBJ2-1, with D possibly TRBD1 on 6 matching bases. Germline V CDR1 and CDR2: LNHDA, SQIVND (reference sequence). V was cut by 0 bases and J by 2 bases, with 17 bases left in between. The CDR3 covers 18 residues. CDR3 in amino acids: CASSIDLNRVGTYNEQFF. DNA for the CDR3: TGTGCCAGTAGTATAGACCTAAACAGGGTGGGGACCTACAATGAGCAGTTCTTC.

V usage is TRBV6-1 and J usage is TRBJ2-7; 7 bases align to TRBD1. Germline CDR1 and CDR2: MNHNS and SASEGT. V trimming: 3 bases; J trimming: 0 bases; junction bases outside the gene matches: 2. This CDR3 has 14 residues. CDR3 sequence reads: CASSDRGSSYEQYF. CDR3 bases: TGTGCCAGCAGTGACAGGGGGAGCTCCTACGAGCAGTACTTC.

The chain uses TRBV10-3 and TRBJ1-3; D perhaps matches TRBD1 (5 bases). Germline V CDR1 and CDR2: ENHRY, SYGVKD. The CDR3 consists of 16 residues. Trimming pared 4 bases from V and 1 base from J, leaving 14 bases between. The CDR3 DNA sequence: TGTGCCATCAGTGGTTCGCTGGGGGGATCTGGAAACACCATATATTTT. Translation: CAISGSLGGSGNTIYF.

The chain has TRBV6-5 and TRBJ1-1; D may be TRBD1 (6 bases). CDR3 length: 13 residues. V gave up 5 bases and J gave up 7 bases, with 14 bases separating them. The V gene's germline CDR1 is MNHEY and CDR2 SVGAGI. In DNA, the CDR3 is TGTGCCAGCAGTCAAGAGGGGGTAGGTGAAGCTTTCTTT. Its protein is CASSQEGVGEAFF.

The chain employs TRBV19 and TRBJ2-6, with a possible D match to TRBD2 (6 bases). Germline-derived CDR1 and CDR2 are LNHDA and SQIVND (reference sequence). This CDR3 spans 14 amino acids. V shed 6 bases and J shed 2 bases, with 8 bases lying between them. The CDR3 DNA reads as TGTGCCAGTAGCCCGGGGGCTGGGGCCAACGTCCTGACTTTC. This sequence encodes CASSPGAGANVLTF.

CDR3 loop: CASSFLAGGNTGELFF. In nucleotides, the CDR3 is TGCGCCAGCAGCTTTCTAGCGGGAGGGAACACCGGGGAGCTGTTTTTT. This chain joins TRBV5-1 and TRBJ2-2; 11 bases are a match to TRBD2. Trimming took 2 bases from V and 1 from J; bases not matched to a gene: 1. CDR1 and CDR2 (germline): SGHRS, YFSETQ. This CDR3 comprises 16 residues.

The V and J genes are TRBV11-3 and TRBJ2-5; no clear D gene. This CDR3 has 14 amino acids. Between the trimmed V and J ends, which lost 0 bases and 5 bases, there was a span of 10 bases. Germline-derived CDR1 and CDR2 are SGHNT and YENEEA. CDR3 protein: CASSLDADRETQYF. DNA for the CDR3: TGTGCCAGCAGCTTAGATGCAGACCGCGAGACCCAGTACTTC.

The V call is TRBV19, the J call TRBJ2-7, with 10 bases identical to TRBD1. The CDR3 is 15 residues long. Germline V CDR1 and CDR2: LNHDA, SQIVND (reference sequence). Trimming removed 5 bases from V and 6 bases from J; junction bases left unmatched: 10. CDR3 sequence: CASSSGTGASGEQYF. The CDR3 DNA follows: TGTGCCAGTAGTTCCGGGACAGGGGCTTCTGGCGAGCAGTACTTC.

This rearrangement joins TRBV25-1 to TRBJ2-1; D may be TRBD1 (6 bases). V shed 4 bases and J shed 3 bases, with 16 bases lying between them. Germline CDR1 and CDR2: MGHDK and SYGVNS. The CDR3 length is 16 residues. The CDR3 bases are TGTGCCAGCAGTGGTTATCGACAGGACCACTACAATGAGCAGTTCTTC. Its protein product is CASSGYRQDHYNEQFF.

Here the CDR3 DNA reads TGTGCCAGCAGCGTACAGTCGGGACTAGCGGGAGTCGAGCAGTACTTC. Translated, it gives CASSVQSGLAGVEQYF. The V and J genes are TRBV9 and TRBJ2-7; the match to TRBD2 covers 14 bases. Germline-derived CDR1 and CDR2 are SGDLS and YYNGEE. This CDR3 is 16 amino acids long. V lost 1 base, J lost 6 bases, and 6 bases stayed unmatched. Using reference TRBV9 and TRBJ2-7 for the parts outside the CDR3, the full variable domain is DSGVTQTPKHLITATGQRVTLRCSPRSGDLSVYWYQQSLDQGLQFLIQYYNGEERAKGNILERFSAQQFPDLHSELNLSSLELGDSALYFCASSVQSGLAGVEQYFGPGTRLTVT.

In DNA form, the CDR3 reads TGTGCCAGCAGCGCTCAGGGGCATCTGAATGAGCAGTTCTTC. Translated: CASSAQGHLNEQFF. The chain has TRBV7-9 and TRBJ2-1; TRBD1 might be the D (6 bases). Deletions cut 5 bases from V and 7 bases from J, with 15 bases between. CDR3 size: 14 residues. The germline CDR1 and CDR2 sequences are SEHNR and FQNEAQ (reference sequence).